This T cell receptor (beta chain) was documented in a study of OX40 agonist ivuxolimab in advanced cancers. Data came from immunoSEQ multiplex PCR; TCRdb stores just in-frame clones and leaves some out. The data hold about 31,000 clones, with approximately 87% observed a single time. CDR3 length: 14 residues. V was clipped by 5 bases and J by 7 bases; unmatched bases: 6. CDR1 is MDHEN, CDR2 SYDVKM, per germline. Points on this clone: Its target is unknown.

Study observations and caveats: In general, CD8+ T cells held more expanded clones than CD4+ did, on average.

V is TRBV28 and J is TRBJ1-5, with TRBD1 matching 9 bases. Sample: CD4+ or CD8+ T cells sorted from blood, taken in a trial of the OX40 agonist ivuxolimab. The TCR comes from an adult with an advanced solid tumor such as melanoma, head and neck, liver or kidney cancer. The DNA of the CDR3 is TGTGCCAGCAGTCCCCCACAGGGGGCCCAGCCCCAGCATTTT. Translation: CASSPPQGAQPQHF.